These 20 T cell receptor beta chains were all obtained from the same sample, sequenced in a study of blood T cell repertoires in COVID-19. Produced via immunoSEQ multiplex PCR; TCRdb's table is partial and in-frame only. There are around 150,000 clones in the sample; 65% to 85% occur only once, and around 10% lies in the top ten. Sequenced sample: peripheral blood. Receptor source: a man aged 55 to 69 with active or convalescent COVID-19.

The CDR3 is CARSAVGQAKTTNEKLFF. CDR3 nucleotides: TGTGCCAGAAGCGCCGTCGGACAGGCGAAGACAACTAATGAAAAACTGTTTTTT. V and J are TRBV5-3 and TRBJ1-4; 7 bases align to TRBD1. TRBV5-3 counts as an open reading frame of uncertain function. Trimming removed 4 bases from V and 0 bases from J; junction bases left unmatched: 12. The CDR3 spans 18 residues.

The rearrangement joins TRBV11-2 to TRBJ1-3, with 8 positions matching TRBD1. Germline lookup yields CDR1 SGHAT and CDR2 FQNNGV. This CDR3 contains 15 residues. With 5 bases clipped from V and 0 bases from J, the junction kept 3 bases outside the gene matches. DNA for the CDR3: TGTGCCAGCAGCCAGGGGGCTAGCTCTGGAAACACCATATATTTT. Translated: CASSQGASSGNTIYF.

The rearrangement joins TRBV11-2 to TRBJ1-1; D is ambiguous. There are 15 residues in the CDR3. The V end lost 5 bases, the J end lost 0 bases, and 13 bases lay between the germline ends. Looked up from germline, CDR1 is SGHAT and CDR2 is FQNNGV. The CDR3 DNA sequence: TGTGCCAGCAGCCGCGCAGGATACATGAACACTGAAGCTTTCTTT. The encoded protein is CASSRAGYMNTEAFF.

This chain links TRBV6-5 with TRBJ1-5, with D tentatively TRBD1 (6 bases). V was shortened by 8 bases and J by 4 bases, with 18 bases between the two germline ends. The germline V gene has CDR1 MNHEY and CDR2 SVGAGI. The CDR3 loop spans 15 amino acids. CDR3 DNA: TGTGCCAGCCATCGGGACAACCTTAGAAATCAGCCCCAGCATTTT. Protein sequence: CASHRDNLRNQPQHF.

The chain is built from TRBV18 and TRBJ2-7, with 7 bases matching TRBD2. With V trimmed by 6 bases and J by 5 bases, 16 bases remained unmatched. The CDR3 totals 16 residues. The germline V gene encodes CDR1 KGHSH and CDR2 LQKENI. The CDR3 spells CASSIIPSGNAHEQYF. In DNA, the CDR3 is TGTGCCAGCTCCATTATCCCTAGCGGTAATGCCCACGAGCAGTACTTC. The variable domain in full, with the rest retrieved from reference TRBV18 and TRBJ2-7, is NAGVMQNPRHLVRRRGQEARLRCSPMKGHSHVYWYRQLPEEGLKFMVYLQKENIIDESGMPKERFSAEFPKEGPSILRIQQVVRGDSAAYFCASSIIPSGNAHEQYFGPGTRLTVT.

This clone was counted a few times. The chain has TRBV18 and TRBJ1-2; tentatively, D is TRBD1 (6 bases). The CDR3 has 14 residues. Germline lookup yields CDR1 KGHSH and CDR2 LQKENI. Deletions cut 1 base from V and 6 bases from J, with 12 bases between. The CDR3 coding sequence is TGTGCCAGCTCACCACAGGAGCAGGGGAATGGCTACACCTTC. Translated, it gives CASSPQEQGNGYTF.

V is TRBV13 and J is TRBJ1-2, with 9 bases aligning to TRBD1. The trim removed 2 bases at V and 5 bases at J, leaving 6 bases unmatched. The germline V gene encodes CDR1 PRHDT and CDR2 FYEKMQ (reference sequence). This CDR3 contains 15 residues. CDR3 sequence: CASSLRTGAWYGYTF. The CDR3 DNA follows: TGTGCCAGCAGCTTAAGGACAGGGGCTTGGTATGGCTACACCTTC.

The CDR3: CASTQGENTEAFF. The DNA of the CDR3 is TGTGCCAGCACACAGGGGGAGAACACTGAAGCTTTCTTT. The chain couples TRBV2 to TRBJ1-1, with 8 bases aligning to TRBD1. This CDR3 is built from 13 residues. Trimming cost V 7 bases and J 1 base; bases outside gene matches: 2. Germline V CDR1 and CDR2: SNHLY, FYNNEI.

The chain is built from TRBV2 and TRBJ2-7; 8 bases agree with TRBD1. Trimming took 7 bases from V and 1 from J; bases not matched to a gene: 3. The CDR3 runs to 13 residues. The V gene's germline CDR1 is SNHLY and CDR2 FYNNEI. For the CDR3, the DNA is TGTGCCAGCAACCGGGACAGGTCCTACGAGCAGTACTTC. This codes for CASNRDRSYEQYF.

This clone has just a few counts. The chain links TRBV6-5 to TRBJ1-1, with 9 bases aligning to TRBD1. The V gene's germline CDR1 is MNHEY and CDR2 SVGAGI. The CDR3 is 14 amino acids. After removal of 7 bases from V and 8 bases from J, the junction contained 11 bases not matched to a gene. The CDR3: CASTRRDRETEAFF. DNA of the CDR3: TGTGCCAGCACCCGCCGGGACAGGGAGACGGAAGCTTTCTTT.

The chain joins TRBV10-3 to TRBJ2-1; maybe TRBD2 (5 bases). The CDR3 sequence is 14 residues long. V was pared by 5 bases and J by 2 bases, with 10 bases between. CDR1 is ENHRY, CDR2 SYGVKD, per germline. The CDR3 coding sequence is TGTGCCATCAGTTCGGACTTTACCTACAATGAGCAGTTCTTC. This sequence encodes CAISSDFTYNEQFF.

The chain combines TRBV18 with TRBJ1-4; 10 bases align to TRBD1. CDR1 KGHSH and CDR2 LQKENI come from the germline V gene. This CDR3 has 16 amino acids. The V segment lost 3 bases and the J segment 0 bases; nucleotides outside the gene matches: 1. CDR3 nucleotides: TGTGCCAGCTCACCTGGACAGGGGGCAACTAATGAAAAACTGTTTTTT. This codes for CASSPGQGATNEKLFF.

The rearrangement joins TRBV7-8 to TRBJ2-2, with 7 bases identical to TRBD1. Trimming at V came to 11 bases and at J to 0 bases, leaving 9 bases not matched to a gene. The CDR3 spans 15 residues. Germline loops: CDR1 SGHVS, CDR2 FQNEAQ. The CDR3 nucleotides read TGTGCCCTTCTGCCAACAGGGGCGAACACCGGGGAGCTGTTTTTT. Translating gives CALLPTGANTGELFF. Filled out from reference TRBV7-8 and TRBJ2-2, the complete variable domain reads GAGVSQSPRYKVAKRGQDVALRCDPISGHVSLFWYQQALGQGPEFLTYFQNEAQLDKSGLPSDRFFAERPEGSVSTLKIQRTQQEDSAVYLCALLPTGANTGELFFGEGSRLTVL.

The rearrangement uses TRBV5-4 and TRBJ1-3; 8 nucleotides align to TRBD1. The ends lost 0 bases at V and 2 bases at J; junction bases unmatched: 4. The CDR3 has 16 residues. Germline CDR1 SGHNT, CDR2 YYREEE (reference sequence). The DNA of the CDR3 is TGTGCCAGCAGCTTGGGGACAGGGTTTACTGGAAACACCATATATTTT. Translating it yields CASSLGTGFTGNTIYF.

The CDR3 is CASTVGSGATTYNEQFF. CDR3 nucleotide sequence: TGTGCCAGCACCGTTGGTTCTGGGGCCACCACCTACAATGAGCAGTTCTTC. The V call is TRBV5-4, the J call TRBJ2-1; TRBD1 is a possible D gene (5 bases). The germline V gene has CDR1 SGHNT and CDR2 YYREEE (reference sequence). The ends were cut back, 6 bases at V and 2 bases at J, with 21 bases in the middle. CDR3 length: 17 amino acids.

This clone was observed a handful of times. The J gene is TRBJ1-2, the V gene TRBV7-8; 7 nucleotides line up with TRBD1. Germline-derived CDR1 and CDR2 are SGHVS and FQNEAQ. V was pared by 1 base and J by 0 bases, with 5 bases of the junction left unmatched. This CDR3 is 16 amino acids long. The CDR3 spells CASSLVGTVANYGYTF. CDR3 nucleotide sequence: TGTGCCAGCAGCTTAGTAGGGACAGTGGCTAACTATGGCTACACCTTC.

The chain employs TRBV4-1 and TRBJ1-6; a weak D match, TRBD1 (5 bases). Germline V gene lookup returns CDR1 MGHRA and CDR2 YSYEKL. The CDR3 has 18 amino acids. Trimming took 2 bases from V and 8 from J, leaving 22 bases between them. The CDR3, as DNA: TGCGCCAGCAGCCAAACAGGTCGGGGGTATACATCGGATTCACCCCTCCACTTT. It encodes CASSQTGRGYTSDSPLHF.

This chain connects TRBV19 to TRBJ2-4; TRBD1 matches 7 bases. The germline V gene encodes CDR1 LNHDA and CDR2 SQIVND (reference sequence). The V and J ends lost 3 bases and 3 bases, in that order; junction bases with no gene match: 5. The CDR3 is made up of 15 amino acids. CDR3: CASSIGDSFKNIQYF. The CDR3 nucleotides are TGTGCCAGTAGTATCGGGGACAGTTTCAAAAACATTCAGTACTTC.

The table lists this clone with a count of one. One end of the junction is discordant with germline, which a read error may explain. V gene TRBV7-7 combines with J gene TRBJ2-5; 9 nucleotides match TRBD2. This CDR3 is 17 amino acids long. Germline CDR1 and CDR2: SSHAT and FNYEAQ (reference sequence). The CDR3 bases are TGTGCTAGCAGCTTACGGGCCCCTGCAGCGGGAGGTGAGACCCAGTACTTC. Protein product: CASSLRAPAAGGETQYF.

CDR3 in DNA: TGTGCCAGCAGCCCGACAACGGACAGTTACGGCTACACCTTC. This translates into CASSPTTDSYGYTF. The V gene is TRBV3-1 (or the pseudogene TRBV3-2), the J gene TRBJ1-2, with a tentative D call TRBD1 (6 bases). The length of the CDR3 is 14 residues. Trimming shortened V by 4 bases and J by 8 bases, and 17 bases separated the two germline ends. From germline, CDR1 is LGHDT and CDR2 YNNKEL (reference sequence).